Listed below are T cell receptor beta chains from one sample, sequenced in a study of naive and memory T cell subsets. TCRdb reprocessed the 5' RACE reads with MiXCR, giving one entry per CDR3 protein. This table holds 50,000 to 60,000 distinct CDR3 sequences, 7.6% found once. These receptors were taken from a female donor in good health. Both conserved end residues are part of each CDR3.

TRBV7-9,CASKYDRSSTEAFF
TRBV6-2/TRBV6-3,CASSYGLAGLYEQYF
TRBV19,CASSLRQGIYGYTF
TRBV12-3/TRBV12-4,CASNRGGAVNQPQHF
TRBV3-1,CASSPMSFLATEAFF
TRBV20-1,CSARPLGAFGNEQFF
TRBV7-9,CASSLSAGGNYGYTF
TRBV4-1,CASSQHGTGGEKLFF
TRBV28,CASSLAGEGTDTQYF
TRBV2,CASRQEGYGYTF
TRBV12-3/TRBV12-4,CASITDRSEEQFF
TRBV12-3/TRBV12-4,CASSPRQSSSGGYNEQFF
TRBV5-4,CASSLGGRGENNEQFF
TRBV16,CASSRAVNSPLHF
TRBV29-1,CSVFGGDYTGELFF
TRBV6-5,CASSYMGDTEAFF
TRBV7-9,CASSLGSWVKEGNQPQHF
TRBV7-2,CASSLKLAPSRELFF
TRBV6-5,CASSYSRTGNYGYTF
TRBV6-5,CASSYATGSAYGYTF
TRBV15,CATSREKGFRTEAFF
TRBV7-2,CASSLERGWANEQFF
TRBV19,CASSTGRLAGGRNEQYF
TRBV12-3/TRBV12-4,CASSFGNTIYF
TRBV6-2/TRBV6-3,CASRGRDRATEQFF
TRBV27,CASSLFRSYGYTF
TRBV12-3/TRBV12-4,CASSFRDRGETQYF
TRBV6-2/TRBV6-3,CASSFLGRGAFTDTQYF
TRBV9,CASSDRQGPYNEQFF
TRBV18,CASSPPEALNQRGTQYF
TRBV19,CASSMGGARREKLFF
TRBV5-1,CASSSGGEDGYTF
TRBV19,CASRMFSTGAGNTIYF
TRBV9,CASSLRGTMNTEAFF
TRBV3-1,CASSHRRESQETQYF
TRBV4-3,CASSQDFSGGADTQYF
TRBV6-2/TRBV6-3,CASSPILGKANF
TRBV6-2/TRBV6-3,CASRLGTRAGANVLTF
TRBV12-3/TRBV12-4,CASSAGQGDGYTF
TRBV6-6,CASSPNTPNSGNTIYF
TRBV9,CASSLQGAANTGELFF
TRBV6-1,CASSIDRGAGRNNEQFF
TRBV6-1,CASSEAGVSSTDTQYF
TRBV29-1,CSVRDTSNTEAFF
TRBV20-1,CSARLDYGYTF
TRBV5-1,CASSLATFVETQYF
TRBV7-2,CASSLGRGVGYTF
TRBV29-1,CSGGIDNEQFF
TRBV7-9,CASSLGQGEAFF
TRBV7-9,CASSLTQSGVDTQYF
TRBV7-2,CASSLGSAPDTQYF
TRBV28,CASSLAGAYNEQFF
TRBV3-1,CASSLGTGVVGTEAFF
TRBV7-2,CASSRGLGTQAFF
TRBV29-1,CSTDRGHPLFYGYTF
TRBV19,CASRWAGRRMGNQPQHF
TRBV12-3/TRBV12-4,CASSLIPNSPLHF